These 14 T cell receptor beta chains were all obtained from the same sample, sequenced in a study of PD-1 blockade in mismatch repair-deficient tumors. Using immunoSEQ multiplex PCR, the repertoire was profiled, and TCRdb retains in-frame clones only, with some absent. The table shows approximately 15,000 clones, with roughly four fifths occurring only once. Their antigens are not known. Regarding time point: roughly 10-day in vitro stimulation with candidate neoantigen peptide 5. The sample was cells cultured in vitro, taken from a patient treated with pembrolizumab. The receptors were sampled from an adult with mismatch repair-deficient cancer.

This chain joins TRBV5-6 and TRBJ2-7; TRBD1 matches 8 bases. Per the germline V gene, CDR1 is SGHDT and CDR2 is YYEEEE. V dropped 6 bases and J dropped 4; count of bases not matched to a gene: 6. The CDR3 extends over 13 amino acids. The CDR3 is CASKDRGSYEQYF. DNA for the CDR3: TGTGCCAGCAAAGACAGGGGAAGTTACGAGCAGTACTTC.

V usage is TRBV5-1 and J usage is TRBJ2-1; TRBD2 agrees at 9 bases. V lost 0 bases, J lost 6 bases, and 4 bases stayed unmatched. The CDR3 runs 15 residues. Germline V gene lookup returns CDR1 SGHRS and CDR2 YFSETQ. CDR3 loop: CASSLVAGATNEQFF. The CDR3 coding sequence is TGCGCCAGCAGCTTGGTAGCGGGAGCGACCAATGAGCAGTTCTTC. The complete variable domain, with remaining parts taken from reference TRBV5-1 and TRBJ2-1, reads KAGVTQTPRYLIKTRGQQVTLSCSPISGHRSVSWYQQTPGQGLQFLFEYFSETQRNKGNFPGRFSGRQFSNSRSEMNVSTLELGDSALYLCASSLVAGATNEQFFGPGTRLTVL.

V usage is TRBV5-8 and J usage is TRBJ2-7; TRBD2 might be the D (5 bases). This CDR3 region has 16 residues. Trimming took off 1 base at V and 1 base at J, with 15 bases between the two ends. Germline-derived CDR1 and CDR2 are SGHTS and YDEGEE. Here the CDR3 reads CASSLRFGVRSYEQYF. The CDR3 nucleotides read TGTGCCAGCAGCTTGCGGTTCGGGGTACGGTCCTACGAGCAGTACTTC.

This sequence joins TRBV27 and TRBJ2-7, with D perhaps TRBD1 (6 bases). This CDR3 is built from 14 residues. Trimming shortened V by 4 bases and J by 7 bases, and 17 bases separated the two germline ends. Germline V gives CDR1 MNHEY, CDR2 SMNVEV (reference sequence). The CDR3 spells CASSSTTGPEEQYF. CDR3 DNA sequence: TGTGCCAGCAGTTCGACTACAGGGCCTGAGGAGCAGTACTTC.

This clone has more than one count but fewer than ten. J is TRBJ2-3 and V is TRBV5-4; unclear D gene. Germline V lookup: CDR1 SGHNT, CDR2 YYREEE (reference sequence). V lost 4 bases, J lost 2 bases, and 11 bases lay in between. The CDR3 runs to 14 residues. The chain's CDR3 is CASSPDQATDTQYF. Here the CDR3 DNA reads TGTGCCAGCAGCCCCGACCAGGCCACAGATACGCAGTATTTT. Using reference TRBV5-4 and TRBJ2-3 for the parts outside the CDR3, the full variable domain is ETGVTQSPTHLIKTRGQQVTLRCSSQSGHNTVSWYQQALGQGPQFIFQYYREEENGRGNFPPRFSGLQFPNYSSELNVNALELDDSALYLCASSPDQATDTQYFGPGTRLTVL.

The CDR3 bases are TGTGCCAGCACCCTCACAGGTGCTAACACTGAAGCTTTCTTT. This translates into CASTLTGANTEAFF. This sequence joins TRBV7-9 and TRBJ1-1; weak D call: TRBD1 (5 bases). Trimming shortened V by 7 bases and J by 2 bases, and 14 bases separated the two germline ends. The CDR3 spans 14 residues. Germline V gene data show CDR1 as SEHNR and CDR2 as FQNEAQ (reference sequence).

The chain carries TRBV29-1 and TRBJ2-1, with 10 bases aligning to TRBD1. The germline gives CDR1 SQVTM, CDR2 ANQGSEA. With V trimmed by 4 bases and J by 1 base, 4 bases remained unmatched. CDR3 length equals 15 residues. DNA of the CDR3: TGCAGCGTTGTTTGGGACAGGGGATCCTACAATGAGCAGTTCTTC. The encoded protein is CSVVWDRGSYNEQFF.

The chain employs TRBV5-4 and TRBJ2-2; 12 positions match TRBD2. The CDR3 runs 16 residues. Germline-derived CDR1 and CDR2 are SGHNT and YYREEE (reference sequence). Trimming removed 1 base from V and 5 bases from J; junction bases left unmatched: 3. CDR3 nucleotide sequence: TGTGCCAGCAGCTTGAGAACTAGCGGGAGGACCGGGGAGCTGTTTTTT. Encoded protein: CASSLRTSGRTGELFF.

This chain connects TRBV19 to TRBJ1-4, with D possibly TRBD1 on 6 matching bases. The germline V gene encodes CDR1 LNHDA and CDR2 SQIVND (reference sequence). This CDR3 is built from 16 residues. The V and J ends lost 5 bases and 4 bases respectively, with 17 bases between them. CDR3 DNA sequence: TGTGCCAGTAGTCTCTCGTGGACAGTTCTTAATGAAAAACTGTTTTTT. It yields the protein CASSLSWTVLNEKLFF.

The chain joins TRBV28 to TRBJ2-5, with TRBD2 identical over 7 bases. J was trimmed by 1 base and V by 9 bases; bases with no gene match: 5. The CDR3 runs 13 residues. The germline V gene has CDR1 MDHEN and CDR2 SYDVKM. In nucleotides, the CDR3 is TGTGCCAGTTCGACGGGGGGCCAAGAGACCCAGTACTTC. This gives the protein CASSTGGQETQYF.

The V gene is TRBV9, the J gene TRBJ2-1; perhaps D is TRBD1 or TRBD2 (5 bases each). CDR1 SGDLS and CDR2 YYNGEE come from the germline V gene. The V end lost 4 bases, the J end lost 0 bases, and 14 bases lay between the germline ends. The CDR3 extends over 16 amino acids. The DNA for the CDR3 is TGTGCCAGCAGCTCGAAGTGGGGGAGCTCCTACAATGAGCAGTTCTTC. Its translation is CASSSKWGSSYNEQFF.

This chain uses TRBV19 with TRBJ1-5, with D possibly TRBD1 on 6 matching bases. CDR3 length equals 15 residues. Germline CDR1 reads LNHDA; CDR2 reads SQIVND (reference sequence). V lost 1 base to trimming and J lost 2 bases, with 9 bases between them. CDR3 nucleotides: TGTGCCAGTAGTATAGTTCCAGGGGGCAATCAGCCCCAGCATTTT. As protein: CASSIVPGGNQPQHF.

This chain uses TRBV28 with TRBJ2-1, with 8 nucleotides matching TRBD2. The CDR3 has 15 amino acids. Looked up from germline, CDR1 is MDHEN and CDR2 is SYDVKM. Losses at the gene ends were 2 bases for V and 9 bases for J; bases not matched to a gene: 9. The CDR3 DNA reads as TGTGCCAGCAGTTTAGCGGGGGGATATGATGGTGAGCAGTTCTTC. Its protein is CASSLAGGYDGEQFF.

For this clone: Germline and junction disagree at one end, which may indicate a read error. The J gene is TRBJ2-3, the V gene TRBV19, with D hard to call. Germline V gene data show CDR1 as LNHDA and CDR2 as SQIVND (reference sequence). The CDR3 consists of 15 residues. For the CDR3, the DNA is TGTGCCAGTAGAATAGGCCTCATTAGCACAGATACGCAGTATTTT. This sequence encodes CASRIGLISTDTQYF.